A single sample is the source of the 27 T cell receptor beta chains below, sequenced in a study of cytomegalovirus exposure and HLA in healthy donors. The PCR employed 60 Vbeta primers together with 13 Jbeta primers. Repertoires were generated with immunoSEQ multiplex PCR, while TCRdb's copy carries only in-frame clones and drops some. The sample holds some 90,000 clones; about two thirds are singletons and the top ten take around 5.6%. The sample comprised PBMCs. The source is a boy between 10 and 17 years old in good health and CMV-seropositive.

The chain has TRBV30 and TRBJ2-7; D possibly corresponds to TRBD1 (6 bases). CDR3 length: 12 residues. Germline assignment: CDR1 GTSNPN and CDR2 SVGIG (reference sequence). Trimming took 0 bases from V and 6 from J, leaving 9 bases between them. In DNA, the CDR3 is TGTGCCTGGAGTGTCGGACAGTTCGAGCAGTACTTC. Residues: CAWSVGQFEQYF.

This clone has just a few counts. This chain connects TRBV7-9 to TRBJ2-1; 10 positions match TRBD1. CDR3 length: 19 amino acids. Germline-derived CDR1 and CDR2 are SEHNR and FQNEAQ (reference sequence). V shed 5 bases and J 4 bases; nucleotides not matched to a gene: 17. DNA for the CDR3: TGTGCCAGCAGCAGACAGGGGACAGGGGAGGTCAGAGAATACAATGAGCAGTTCTTC. Its translation is CASSRQGTGEVREYNEQFF.

The V gene is TRBV5-1, the J gene TRBJ2-7; 7 positions match TRBD2. This CDR3 is built from 14 residues. Trimming took 4 bases from V and 3 from J; bases not matched to a gene: 7. Looked up from germline, CDR1 is SGHRS and CDR2 is YFSETQ. CDR3: CASSGRGDLYEQYF. In DNA, the CDR3 is TGCGCCAGCAGCGGCCGGGGGGATCTCTACGAGCAGTACTTC.

This chain connects TRBV30 to TRBJ2-7; 9 bases agree with TRBD1. The CDR3 is 15 amino acids. Per the germline V gene, CDR1 is GTSNPN and CDR2 is SVGIG (reference sequence). Losses at the gene ends were 0 bases for V and 5 bases for J; bases not matched to a gene: 8. The CDR3 loop is CAWSVTGGAEDEQYF. The CDR3 DNA follows: TGTGCCTGGAGTGTAACAGGGGGCGCGGAGGACGAGCAGTACTTC.

The count of this clone is one. V usage is TRBV29-1 and J usage is TRBJ1-1, with 9 bases identical to TRBD1. This CDR3 has 13 amino acids. Germline-derived CDR1 and CDR2 are SQVTM and ANQGSEA. After removal of 7 bases from V and 5 bases from J, the junction contained 8 bases not matched to a gene. The CDR3 bases are TGCAGCGACGAGACAGGGGGTGGTACTGAAGCTTTCTTT. Its translation: CSDETGGGTEAFF. Using reference TRBV29-1 and TRBJ1-1 for the parts outside the CDR3, the full variable domain is SAVISQKPSRDICQRGTSLTIQCQVDSQVTMMFWYRQQPGQSLTLIATANQGSEATYESGFVIDKFPISRPNLTFSTLTVSNMSPEDSSIYLCSDETGGGTEAFFGQGTRLTVV.

This clone was counted only a few times. This rearrangement joins TRBV6-1 to TRBJ1-1; D not resolved. V gave up 2 bases and J gave up 4 bases, with 14 bases separating them. The CDR3 runs 15 residues. Germline V gene lookup returns CDR1 MNHNS and CDR2 SASEGT. The CDR3: CASSEKRGSATEAFF. CDR3 DNA sequence: TGTGCCAGCAGTGAAAAGAGAGGGTCGGCCACTGAAGCTTTCTTT.

This chain uses TRBV5-6 with TRBJ2-5, with a possible D match to TRBD2 (5 bases). The V end was cut by 4 bases, the J end by 5 bases, with 12 bases between. Germline-derived CDR1 and CDR2 are SGHDT and YYEEEE. CDR3 size: 13 residues. CDR3 sequence: CASSRTRGETQYF. The CDR3 DNA reads TGTGCCAGCAGCAGAACTAGAGGGGAGACCCAGTACTTC.

CDR3 nucleotide sequence: TGTGCCAGTATCCCGGGGAGGGGCAATCAGCCCCAGCATTTT. It yields the protein CASIPGRGNQPQHF. The chain couples TRBV19 to TRBJ1-5; D not certain. V dropped 7 bases and J dropped 2 bases, with 12 bases sitting between them. The CDR3 is 14 amino acids. From germline, CDR1 is LNHDA and CDR2 SQIVND (reference sequence).

The rearrangement uses TRBV19 and TRBJ1-3; D is possibly TRBD1 (5 bases). Trimming stripped 5 bases from V and 0 bases from J, with 14 bases between. The germline V gene has CDR1 LNHDA and CDR2 SQIVND (reference sequence). The CDR3 consists of 16 residues. CDR3 region: CASSFNRGISGNTIYF. CDR3 DNA: TGTGCCAGTAGTTTTAACCGGGGGATCTCTGGAAACACCATATATTTT.

V is TRBV4-1 and J is TRBJ2-7, with 7 bases aligning to TRBD2. Germline CDR1 reads MGHRA; CDR2 reads YSYEKL. V lost 6 bases and J lost 5; bases outside the gene matches: 10. The CDR3 is made up of 14 amino acids. The CDR3 sequence: CASSSGTGGHEQYF. CDR3 coding DNA: TGCGCCAGCAGTTCAGGCACGGGGGGACACGAGCAGTACTTC.

The rearrangement uses TRBV5-1 and TRBJ2-7, with 11 bases identical to TRBD1. This CDR3 region has 14 residues. Germline V gene sequence: CDR1 SGHRS, CDR2 YFSETQ. V shed 7 bases and J 4 bases; nucleotides not matched to a gene: 7. CDR3 sequence (DNA): TGCGCCAGCGTTACGGGACAGGGGGAATACGAGCAGTACTTC. This gives the protein CASVTGQGEYEQYF.

As regards this clone: This same CDR3 is encoded by further DNA sequences in the sample. J is TRBJ1-1 and V is TRBV18, with D tentatively TRBD1 (6 bases). The CDR3 spans 15 residues. The ends were cut back, 0 bases at V and 1 base at J, with 9 bases in the middle. Germline loops: CDR1 KGHSH, CDR2 LQKENI. The CDR3 loop reads CASSPPSGQNTEAFF. The CDR3, as DNA: TGTGCCAGCTCACCACCGTCGGGACAGAACACTGAAGCTTTCTTT.

This sequence joins TRBV21-1 and TRBJ2-6; TRBD1, as called in the table, went unchecked against the DNA. TRBV21-1 is flagged as a pseudogene. This CDR3 is 20 amino acids long. The CDR3 loop is CASSKTGTGNSNPGANVLTF. The CDR3 bases are TGTGCCAGCAGCAAAACCGGGACAGGGAATTCAAATCCTGGGGCCAACGTCCTGACTTTC.

The chain links TRBV19 to TRBJ2-5; TRBD1 matches 7 bases. CDR1 is LNHDA and CDR2 is SQIVND in the germline V gene (reference sequence). There are 14 residues in the CDR3. V was clipped by 3 bases and J by 4 bases; unmatched bases: 5. For the CDR3, the DNA is TGTGCCAGTAGTATTCCCGGGACAGCAGAGACCCAGTACTTC. Its protein is CASSIPGTAETQYF.

The rearrangement links TRBV2 to TRBJ2-1, with D possibly being TRBD1 (5 bases). CDR3 length: 11 amino acids. Trimming removed 10 bases at V and 4 bases at J, with 8 bases between. Germline-derived CDR1 and CDR2 are SNHLY and FYNNEI. Written as DNA, the CDR3 is TGTGCCACACAGGATTACAATGAGCAGTTCTTC. Translated: CATQDYNEQFF.

The gene calls are TRBV7-2 and TRBJ2-5; D uncertain. V was cut by 1 base and J by 3 bases, with 12 bases left in between. This CDR3 spans 15 amino acids. CDR1 and CDR2 (germline): SGHTA, FQGNSA. CDR3 sequence: CASSLEPRAKETQYF. CDR3 bases: TGTGCCAGCAGCTTAGAACCGCGAGCCAAAGAGACCCAGTACTTC.

The genes are TRBV4-3 and TRBJ1-2, with a tentative D call TRBD1 (6 bases). Germline CDR1 LGHNA, CDR2 YSLEER. Trimming stripped 0 bases from V and 5 bases from J, with 13 bases between. This CDR3 comprises 15 residues. The CDR3: CASSQDDRPGYGYTF. The CDR3 DNA is TGCGCCAGCAGCCAAGACGACAGGCCTGGGTATGGCTACACCTTC.

This rearrangement joins TRBV11-2 to TRBJ2-2; D is uncertain. This CDR3 region has 17 residues. The germline V gene encodes CDR1 SGHAT and CDR2 FQNNGV. Trimming left V 2 bases short and J 6 bases short, with 19 bases between. The CDR3 sequence is CASSLRISRNRAGELFF. The CDR3 DNA is TGTGCCAGCAGCTTACGGATTTCAAGGAATCGGGCCGGGGAGCTGTTTTTT.

This rearrangement joins TRBV10-3 to TRBJ2-2; D perhaps matches TRBD1 (5 bases). With 3 bases removed from V and 5 bases from J, the gap between germline ends came to 10 bases. Germline V gene lookup returns CDR1 ENHRY and CDR2 SYGVKD. CDR3 length equals 14 residues. The CDR3 protein is CAISDPRETGELFF. CDR3 sequence (DNA): TGTGCCATCAGTGATCCCAGGGAAACCGGGGAGCTGTTTTTT.

This sequence joins TRBV9 and TRBJ1-2; D gene uncertain. This CDR3 is built from 15 residues. Trimming left V 0 bases short and J 3 bases short, with 12 bases between. The germline V gene encodes CDR1 SGDLS and CDR2 YYNGEE. The CDR3 sequence is CASSVVLEGDYGYTF. CDR3 coding DNA: TGTGCCAGCAGCGTAGTCTTGGAGGGAGACTATGGCTACACCTTC.

This clone was picked up one time. V usage is TRBV5-4 and J usage is TRBJ1-6, with TRBD1 identical over 9 bases. This CDR3 comprises 16 residues. In germline, CDR1 is SGHNT, CDR2 YYREEE (reference sequence). V shed 4 bases and J 8 bases; nucleotides not matched to a gene: 10. The CDR3 here is CASSKTGQGRDSPLHF. The CDR3 DNA reads as TGTGCCAGCAGCAAGACGGGACAGGGAAGAGATTCACCCCTCCACTTT.

This clone was observed a few times. The chain carries TRBV15 and TRBJ1-5; D remains ambiguous. This CDR3 is built from 15 residues. V lost 3 bases and J lost 4, with 13 bases in between. Germline V gives CDR1 LNHNV, CDR2 YYDKDF (reference sequence). CDR3 DNA sequence: TGTGCCACCAGCAGGTCGCGGGGTAAGAATCAGCCCCAGCATTTT. Protein: CATSRSRGKNQPQHF.

The genes are TRBV7-6 and TRBJ2-2, with unresolved D. This CDR3 is 12 amino acids long. Germline V CDR1 and CDR2: SGHVS, FNYEAQ. Trimming cost V 3 bases and J 3 bases, with 2 bases left between them. This chain's CDR3 is CASSFDTGELFF. The CDR3 DNA is TGTGCCAGCAGCTTCGACACCGGGGAGCTGTTTTTT.

This sequence joins TRBV7-9 and TRBJ2-7; D may be TRBD1 (7 bases). CDR3 length equals 13 residues. Germline V gene sequence: CDR1 SEHNR, CDR2 FQNEAQ (reference sequence). Trimming stripped 5 bases from V and 6 bases from J, with 14 bases between. CDR3 DNA sequence: TGTGCCAGCAGCCTATCGCAGGGGGGCGAGCAGTACTTC. Amino acid sequence: CASSLSQGGEQYF.

This chain joins TRBV28 and TRBJ2-2, with a weak D call TRBD1 (6 bases). V lost 5 bases and J 2 bases, leaving 15 bases between the germline ends. Germline assignment: CDR1 MDHEN and CDR2 SYDVKM. CDR3 length: 16 amino acids. DNA of the CDR3: TGTGCCAGCAGTCCAGACGGGACACCTAACACCGGGGAGCTGTTTTTT. Amino acids: CASSPDGTPNTGELFF.

The CDR3 reads CASSGQGASYGYTF. CDR3 sequence (DNA): TGTGCCAGCAGTGGACAGGGGGCGAGCTATGGCTACACCTTC. The V gene is TRBV6-1, the J gene TRBJ1-2, with 10 bases that match TRBD1. The V gene's germline CDR1 is MNHNS and CDR2 SASEGT. V was pared by 4 bases and J by 4 bases, with 3 bases of the junction left unmatched. The length of the CDR3 is 14 residues.

This clone came up a few times. The rearrangement uses TRBV6-1 and TRBJ1-5; 7 positions agree with TRBD1. The germline gives CDR1 MNHNS, CDR2 SASEGT. CDR3 length equals 15 residues. J was trimmed by 4 bases and V by 6 bases; bases with no gene match: 9. CDR3 loop: CASSETRDRNQPQHF. The CDR3, as DNA: TGTGCCAGCAGCGAAACAAGGGACAGAAATCAGCCCCAGCATTTT.